These 25 T cell receptor beta chains came from one sample sequenced in a study of T cell repertoires in aging, cancer and after chemotherapy (dated by TCRdb to between 2018 and 2021). TCR beta rearrangements were amplified from genomic DNA extracted from peripheral blood rather than from sorted cells or RNA. The sample was run on an Illumina MiSeq. Rearranged TRB sequences spanning V, D and J segments were amplified by multiplex touch-down PCR using a mixed TRB-A/B primer pool. TCRdb trimmed public reads at Q25 via fastp, called clones via MiXCR and kept in-frame beta chains. Entries are consolidated by CDR3 protein sequence, retaining the most common genes and DNA. The sample table records over a thousand distinct CDR3 sequences; around 30% of these occur just once. Jointly, the top ten make up 11% of the sample. Input material: blood. Receptors were obtained from a human donor with a solid tumor.

The CDR3 reads CASSLISSTSTDTQYF. For the CDR3, the DNA is TGTGCCAGCAGCTTAATCAGCTCCACCAGCACAGATACGCAGTATTTT. The chain employs TRBV7-3 and TRBJ2-3; D is undetermined. V lost 1 base and J lost 0, with 11 bases in between. This CDR3 spans 16 amino acids. Germline CDR1 and CDR2: SGHTA and FQGTGA. The variable domain in full, with the rest retrieved from reference TRBV7-3 and TRBJ2-3, is GAGVSQTPSNKVTEKGKYVELRCDPISGHTALYWYRQSLGQGPEFLIYFQGTGAADDSGLPNDRFFAVRPEGSVSTLKIQRTERGDSAVYLCASSLISSTSTDTQYFGPGTRLTVL.

This clonotype was recorded a few times. The V and J genes are TRBV20-1 and TRBJ2-3; 12 positions match TRBD2. J was trimmed by 3 bases and V by 1 base; bases with no gene match: 5. In germline, CDR1 is DFQATT, CDR2 SNEGSKA (reference sequence). This CDR3 region has 16 residues. Here the CDR3 reads CSARVASGGATDTQYF. The CDR3 bases are TGCAGTGCTAGAGTGGCTAGCGGGGGGGCGACAGATACGCAGTATTTT.

The rearrangement links TRBV4-3 to TRBJ1-6; D ambiguous. The V gene's germline CDR1 is LGHNA and CDR2 YSLEER. The CDR3 is made up of 13 amino acids. The V and J ends lost 1 base and 8 bases respectively, with 6 bases between them. The CDR3 DNA sequence: TGCGCCAGCAGCCAAGTTGAAGATTCACCCCTCCACTTT. This codes for CASSQVEDSPLHF.

In this sample, this clonotype turned up a few times. The genes are TRBV5-6 and TRBJ1-2; D gene ambiguous. The germline CDR1 and CDR2 sequences are SGHDT and YYEEEE. V was shortened by 4 bases and J by 6 bases, with 22 bases between the two germline ends. This CDR3 has 16 residues. DNA for the CDR3: TGTGCCAGCAGCCACTCACAGTCGGTCCCATATGATGGCTACACCTTC. Encoded protein: CASSHSQSVPYDGYTF.

This clonotype is labeled as large (0.1 to 1%). The chain is built from TRBV30 and TRBJ2-7, with a possible D match to TRBD2 (6 bases). The CDR3 extends over 13 amino acids. Deletions cut 0 bases from V and 7 bases from J, with 13 bases between. From germline, CDR1 is GTSNPN and CDR2 SVGIG (reference sequence). CDR3 coding DNA: TGTGCCTGGAGTGTTTGGAGGGCCGGGGAGCAGTACTTC. Translation gives CAWSVWRAGEQYF.

To note about this clonotype: A much larger clone sits a single nucleotide away, making a read error possible. The chain employs TRBV6-5 and TRBJ1-6; D call uncertain. CDR3 length equals 18 residues. Trimming took 6 bases from V and 0 from J, leaving 18 bases between them. Germline-derived CDR1 and CDR2 are MNHEY and SVGAGI. The CDR3 region is CASSRRIGGSSYNSPLHF. In DNA form, the CDR3 reads TGTGCCAGCAGCCGACGGATAGGTGGGAGCTCCTATAATTCACCCCTCCACTTT.

This chain links TRBV14 with TRBJ1-1; D ambiguous. Trimming left V 2 bases short and J 5 bases short, with 9 bases between. This CDR3 comprises 13 residues. Germline V gene data show CDR1 as SGHDN and CDR2 as FVKESK. The chain's CDR3 is CASSQSPRTEAFF. The DNA of the CDR3 is TGTGCCAGCAGCCAATCCCCGAGGACTGAAGCTTTCTTT. Together with reference TRBV14 and TRBJ1-1, the CDR3 gives the full variable domain: EAGVTQFPSHSVIEKGQTVTLRCDPISGHDNLYWYRRVMGKEIKFLLHFVKESKQDESGMPNNRFLAERTGGTYSTLKVQPAELEDSGVYFCASSQSPRTEAFFGQGTRLTVV.

The chain uses TRBV7-2 and TRBJ2-7, with TRBD2 identical over 8 bases. The CDR3 is made up of 17 amino acids. From germline, CDR1 is SGHTA and CDR2 FQGNSA. The V gene end was trimmed by 5 bases and the J gene end by 1 base; junction bases not matched to a gene: 13. CDR3 sequence reads: CASSLRGGDRPSYEQYF. The CDR3 DNA sequence: TGTGCCAGCAGCCTCCGGGGGGGGGACCGGCCGTCCTACGAGCAGTACTTC.

The V and J genes are TRBV5-6 and TRBJ1-6; 9 nucleotides line up with TRBD1. This CDR3 has 15 residues. V shed 5 bases and J 4 bases; nucleotides not matched to a gene: 4. The germline V gene has CDR1 SGHDT and CDR2 YYEEEE. CDR3 nucleotides: TGTGCCAGCAGATACGGACAGGGGTATAATTCACCCCTCCACTTT. Amino acids: CASRYGQGYNSPLHF.

Note on this clonotype: A much larger clonotype is one base distant, so this may be a read error. No conserved phenylalanine or tryptophan ends this CDR3, so it is likely a read error. This chain connects TRBV6-6 to TRBJ2-7, with 10 bases that match TRBD1. Germline trimming cut 3 bases from V and 5 bases from J; bases unmatched to any gene: 4. Per the germline V gene, CDR1 is MNHNY and CDR2 is SVGAGI (reference sequence). This CDR3 region has 14 residues. Here the CDR3 DNA reads TGTGCCAGCAGTTATGTGACAGGGGGCGACGAGCAGTACTTA. Its protein is CASSYVTGGDEQYL.

V and J are TRBV20-1 and TRBJ2-3; possibly TRBD2 for D (6 bases). Germline CDR1 reads DFQATT; CDR2 reads SNEGSKA (reference sequence). This CDR3 spans 14 amino acids. V lost 2 bases and J lost 3, with 12 bases in between. The CDR3 region has the DNA TGCAGTGCTAGAAGGAGGGGTTTAACAGATACGCAGTATTTT. This sequence encodes CSARRRGLTDTQYF.

CDR3 sequence reads: CASSEQQYNTGELFF. CDR3 nucleotides: TGTGCCAGCAGTGAGCAACAGTACAACACCGGGGAGCTGTTTTTT. This sequence joins TRBV6-1 and TRBJ2-2; D call uncertain. Germline V lookup: CDR1 MNHNS, CDR2 SASEGT. CDR3 length: 15 residues. The V end was cut by 3 bases, the J end by 2 bases, with 10 bases between.

This chain joins TRBV6-6 and TRBJ2-1; maybe TRBD1 (6 bases). The CDR3 is 16 amino acids. Germline V gene data show CDR1 as MNHNY and CDR2 as SVGAGI (reference sequence). Between the trimmed V and J ends, which lost 0 bases and 9 bases, there was a span of 18 bases. This CDR3 is CASSYSERKGGSEQFF. The CDR3 DNA sequence: TGTGCCAGCAGTTACTCGGAACGGAAAGGGGGAAGTGAGCAGTTCTTC.

The chain carries TRBV7-9 and TRBJ1-1, with a weak D call TRBD1 (6 bases). The CDR3 is made up of 13 amino acids. In germline, CDR1 is SEHNR, CDR2 FQNEAQ (reference sequence). The V and J ends lost 4 bases and 3 bases respectively, with 9 bases between them. This CDR3 reads CASSYRTDTEAFF. In nucleotides, the CDR3 is TGTGCCAGCAGCTACCGGACAGACACTGAAGCTTTCTTT.

The chain employs TRBV27 and TRBJ2-3, with D uncertain. CDR3 length: 15 residues. The V gene's germline CDR1 is MNHEY and CDR2 SMNVEV (reference sequence). V was cut by 4 bases and J by 0 bases, with 11 bases left in between. CDR3 residues: CASSYNVLSTDTQYF. The CDR3 nucleotides are TGTGCCAGCAGTTATAACGTCTTAAGCACAGATACGCAGTATTTT.

The V gene is TRBV11-1, the J gene TRBJ2-7; 7 nucleotides match TRBD1. The CDR3 has 13 residues. V was pared by 5 bases and J by 3 bases, with 4 bases of the junction left unmatched. CDR1 SGHAT and CDR2 FQDESV come from the germline V gene (reference sequence). The CDR3 sequence is CASSRGQIYEQYF. CDR3 DNA: TGTGCCAGCAGCCGGGGACAGATCTACGAGCAGTACTTC.

This clonotype has only a few counts. The CDR3 region is CASSFDRGLYQPQHF. The CDR3 DNA sequence: TGTGCCAGCAGCTTCGACAGGGGGCTCTATCAGCCCCAGCATTTT. This chain joins TRBV7-2 and TRBJ1-5; 10 bases align to TRBD1. This CDR3 comprises 15 residues. Germline V gene data show CDR1 as SGHTA and CDR2 as FQGNSA. J was trimmed by 5 bases and V by 3 bases; bases with no gene match: 4. The full variable domain, in which reference TRBV7-2 and TRBJ1-5 provide the parts outside the CDR3, is GAGVSQSPSNKVTEKGKDVELRCDPISGHTALYWYRQSLGQGLEFLIYFQGNSAPDKSGLPSDRFSAERTGGSVSTLTIQRTQQEDSAVYLCASSFDRGLYQPQHFGDGTRLSIL.

The chain carries TRBV20-1 and TRBJ2-7, with D uncertain. The CDR3 has 13 amino acids. V was cut by 1 base and J by 4 bases, with 11 bases left in between. Germline CDR1 reads DFQATT; CDR2 reads SNEGSKA (reference sequence). The CDR3 DNA reads as TGCAGTGCTAGAGCCCTCACCCCTTACGAGCAGTACTTC. Its protein is CSARALTPYEQYF.

This clonotype was seen a single time. This rearrangement joins TRBV7-9 to TRBJ2-2, with 10 nucleotides matching TRBD2. The CDR3 is 16 residues long. Per germline, CDR1 SEHNR and CDR2 FQNEAQ (reference sequence). The junction had 2 bases not matched to a gene; V was cut back by 4 bases and J by 0 bases. CDR3 nucleotide sequence: TGTGCCAGCAGCTCCGGACTAGCGGCGAACACCGGGGAGCTGTTTTTT. Its translation is CASSSGLAANTGELFF. The full variable domain, with the rest looked up from reference TRBV7-9 and TRBJ2-2, is DTGVSQNPRHKITKRGQNVTFRCDPISEHNRLYWYRQTLGQGPEFLTYFQNEAQLEKSRLLSDRFSAERPKGSFSTLEIQRTEQGDSAMYLCASSSGLAANTGELFFGEGSRLTVL.

By sample share, this clonotype is large. The rearrangement uses TRBV6-5 and TRBJ2-7, with D possibly TRBD2 on 5 matching bases. Trimming left V 2 bases short and J 1 base short, with 6 bases between. Germline CDR1 and CDR2: MNHEY and SVGAGI. The CDR3 spans 13 residues. This CDR3 is CASSYPGSYEQYF. The CDR3 nucleotides read TGTGCCAGCAGTTACCCGGGGTCCTACGAGCAGTACTTC.

This chain connects TRBV7-9 to TRBJ2-7; TRBD1 aligns across 7 bases. V was pared by 1 base and J by 2 bases, with 5 bases of the junction left unmatched. Looked up from germline, CDR1 is SEHNR and CDR2 is FQNEAQ (reference sequence). The CDR3 runs to 15 residues. In DNA, the CDR3 is TGTGCCAGCAGCTTAGTTAGGGGGCAAGCCTACGAGCAGTACTTC. Translated: CASSLVRGQAYEQYF.

In the case of this clonotype: The junction departs from the called germline gene at one end, perhaps through a read error. This sequence joins TRBV5-4 and TRBJ2-7; TRBD1 is a possible D gene (7 bases). Germline V gene data show CDR1 as SGHNT and CDR2 as YYREEE (reference sequence). The CDR3 has 16 residues. CDR3 DNA: TGCGCCAGCAGCCAGGCTCAGGGGGAGGCCCCCTACGAGCAGTACTTC. It specifies CASSQAQGEAPYEQYF.

The chain has TRBV28 and TRBJ2-3; D is unclear. The CDR3 loop spans 13 amino acids. Germline V CDR1 and CDR2: MDHEN, SYDVKM. Between the trimmed V and J ends, which lost 2 bases and 6 bases, there was a span of 9 bases. The CDR3 region is CASSLGEKDTQYF. The CDR3 DNA reads as TGTGCCAGCAGTTTAGGAGAAAAGGATACGCAGTATTTT.

The rearrangement links TRBV20-1 to TRBJ2-7, with D unresolved. Germline V gives CDR1 DFQATT, CDR2 SNEGSKA (reference sequence). V shed 6 bases and J shed 5 bases, with 23 bases lying between them. The CDR3 length is 15 residues. The CDR3: CSAHPLRKRANEQYF. The CDR3 DNA is TGCAGTGCACATCCCTTAAGGAAAAGGGCAAACGAGCAGTACTTC.

Judged by abundance, this clonotype is large. The chain recombines TRBV7-2 with TRBJ2-1; 11 bases line up with TRBD2. With 2 bases clipped from V and 15 bases from J, the junction kept 9 bases outside the gene matches. The CDR3 is 14 residues long. Germline assignment: CDR1 SGHTA and CDR2 FQGNSA. The CDR3 spells CASSLTLTSGGRFF. The DNA of the CDR3 is TGTGCCAGCAGCTTAACCCTAACTAGCGGGGGTCGGTTCTTC. Complete variable domain (other parts from reference TRBV7-2 and TRBJ2-1): GAGVSQSPSNKVTEKGKDVELRCDPISGHTALYWYRQSLGQGLEFLIYFQGNSAPDKSGLPSDRFSAERTGGSVSTLTIQRTQQEDSAVYLCASSLTLTSGGRFFGPGTRLTVL.